Below are 24 T cell receptor beta chains sequenced from a single sample in a study of blood T cell repertoires in COVID-19. Assay: immunoSEQ multiplex PCR; the TCRdb copy retains only in-frame clones and omits some. The repertoire holds about 250,000 clones, with about 88% as singletons. The sequencing input was peripheral blood. These receptors all come from a woman in her 40s who had recovered from COVID-19.

CDR3 coding DNA: TGTGCCAGCAGGGTGGCCAGGGGGCAGCCCGCCGGGGGAGCTTTCTTT. Amino acid sequence: CASRVARGQPAGGAFF. The chain has TRBV11-2 and TRBJ1-1; TRBD1 aligns across 8 bases. From germline, CDR1 is SGHAT and CDR2 FQNNGV. The V and J ends lost 6 bases and 10 bases, in that order; junction bases with no gene match: 19. CDR3 length: 16 amino acids.

The chain is built from TRBV6-1 and TRBJ1-1; TRBD1 might be the D (5 bases). Between the trimmed V and J ends, which lost 5 bases and 1 base, there was a span of 11 bases. Germline V gene sequence: CDR1 MNHNS, CDR2 SASEGT. The CDR3 runs to 14 residues. CDR3 DNA sequence: TGTGCCAGCAGTTGGGGCCGCGGGAACACTGAAGCTTTCTTT. Translated, it gives CASSWGRGNTEAFF.

This clone showed up just a few times. The genes are TRBV4-3 and TRBJ2-1; 7 bases align to TRBD2. In germline, CDR1 is LGHNA, CDR2 YSLEER. The CDR3 has 19 residues. Trimming removed 2 bases from V and 6 bases from J; junction bases left unmatched: 19. The CDR3 is CASSQRVAPLASPANEQFF. For the CDR3, the DNA is TGCGCCAGCAGCCAACGAGTAGCCCCACTAGCGTCGCCCGCCAATGAGCAGTTCTTC.

The gene calls are TRBV30 and TRBJ2-2, with D possibly TRBD2 on 5 matching bases. Trimming cost V 2 bases and J 8 bases, with 15 bases left between them. This CDR3 spans 14 amino acids. Germline V gene sequence: CDR1 GTSNPN, CDR2 SVGIG (reference sequence). The CDR3 DNA sequence: TGTGCCTGGAGTCCGCCCGCCAGGAGGGGGGAGCTGTTTTTT. Translation gives CAWSPPARRGELFF.

Here the CDR3 reads CASSTNGGGSYGYTF. As DNA, the CDR3 is TGTGCCAGCAGCACCAACGGGGGGGGCAGCTATGGCTACACCTTC. The chain links TRBV5-4 to TRBJ1-2; D possibly corresponds to TRBD1 (6 bases). CDR1 SGHNT and CDR2 YYREEE come from the germline V gene (reference sequence). V was trimmed by 4 bases and J by 4 bases, leaving 17 bases between them. The CDR3 loop spans 15 amino acids.

This clone showed up just a few times. The chain is built from TRBV10-2 and TRBJ1-1; D is undetermined. Trimming removed 5 bases at V and 4 bases at J, with 17 bases between. In germline, CDR1 is WSHSY, CDR2 SAAADI. The CDR3 is 15 residues long. The CDR3 nucleotides are TGCGCCAGCAGTTCTCTGGGAGGGTTGGTCACTGAAGCTTTCTTT. This sequence encodes CASSSLGGLVTEAFF.

V usage is TRBV7-9 and J usage is TRBJ2-1; 8 nucleotides align to TRBD2. The germline V gene has CDR1 SEHNR and CDR2 FQNEAQ (reference sequence). The CDR3 is made up of 17 amino acids. V lost 5 bases to trimming and J lost 5 bases; unmatched junction nucleotides: 14. This chain's CDR3 is CASSPHGGERGHNEQFF. The CDR3 DNA follows: TGTGCCAGCAGCCCCCACGGGGGGGAGAGAGGGCACAATGAGCAGTTCTTC.

V gene TRBV12-5 combines with J gene TRBJ2-1; 7 bases map to TRBD2. The germline gives CDR1 LGHNT, CDR2 FRNRAP. V dropped 0 bases and J dropped 4; count of bases not matched to a gene: 9. The CDR3 is 17 amino acids. The CDR3 loop is CASGLVLGSGSYNEQFF. The CDR3 DNA reads as TGTGCTAGTGGTTTGGTACTCGGTAGCGGGTCGTACAATGAGCAGTTCTTC.

The chain uses TRBV19 and TRBJ2-1; 10 nucleotides align to TRBD2. The V and J ends lost 5 bases and 10 bases, in that order; junction bases with no gene match: 11. The CDR3 is made up of 15 amino acids. Germline-derived CDR1 and CDR2 are LNHDA and SQIVND (reference sequence). The CDR3 loop is CASSPSGSTRGEQFF. DNA for the CDR3: TGTGCCAGTAGTCCTAGCGGGAGCACTCGGGGGGAGCAGTTCTTC.

The rearrangement joins TRBV5-4 to TRBJ2-7, with 10 bases matching TRBD2. The V segment lost 1 base and the J segment 5 bases; nucleotides outside the gene matches: 9. This CDR3 spans 16 amino acids. Germline values: CDR1 SGHNT, CDR2 YYREEE (reference sequence). CDR3 in DNA: TGTGCCAGCAGCTTGCGGCCTAGCGGGAGTCGGGACGAGCAGTACTTC. This translates into CASSLRPSGSRDEQYF.

The chain couples TRBV5-8 to TRBJ2-7; 13 nucleotides line up with TRBD2. From germline, CDR1 is SGHTS and CDR2 YDEGEE. Trimming took 0 bases from V and 5 from J; bases not matched to a gene: 5. The CDR3 spans 16 residues. The DNA of the CDR3 is TGTGCCAGCAGCTTGGGGGGACTAGCGGGATTAGACGAGCAGTACGTC. Residues: CASSLGGLAGLDEQYV.

The chain is built from TRBV4-3 and TRBJ2-5, with 7 bases fitting TRBD2. The length of the CDR3 is 15 residues. The V and J ends lost 1 base and 5 bases, in that order; junction bases with no gene match: 7. Germline V lookup: CDR1 LGHNA, CDR2 YSLEER. Here the CDR3 DNA reads TGCGCCAGCAGCCAAGTGGCCGGGCGGGGGGAGACCCAGTACTTC. Protein product: CASSQVAGRGETQYF.

This sequence joins TRBV25-1 and TRBJ1-4, with a tentative D call TRBD1 (6 bases). The CDR3 contains 14 residues. The germline V gene encodes CDR1 MGHDK and CDR2 SYGVNS. V lost 2 bases and J lost 3, with 7 bases in between. The CDR3: CASSEAGANEKLFF. For the CDR3, the DNA is TGTGCCAGCAGTGAAGCAGGGGCTAATGAAAAACTGTTTTTT.

This clone has just one count. The chain links TRBV5-1 to TRBJ2-7, with D possibly being TRBD1 (5 bases). Trimming took off 2 bases at V and 0 bases at J, with 9 bases between the two ends. There are 14 residues in the CDR3. Germline V lookup: CDR1 SGHRS, CDR2 YFSETQ. The CDR3 sequence is CASSFDSYSYEQYF. The DNA for the CDR3 is TGCGCCAGCAGCTTCGACAGCTACTCCTACGAGCAGTACTTC.

The rearrangement joins TRBV5-3 to TRBJ2-1, with TRBD1 matching 9 bases. TRBV5-3 is marked as an open reading frame, function uncertain. The CDR3 is made up of 15 amino acids. The V segment lost 4 bases and the J segment 4 bases; nucleotides outside the gene matches: 6. This CDR3 is CARSPDRGRYNEQFF. In DNA, the CDR3 is TGTGCCAGAAGCCCCGACAGGGGGAGGTACAATGAGCAGTTCTTC.

This chain connects TRBV19 to TRBJ2-7, with 8 bases identical to TRBD2. CDR1 LNHDA and CDR2 SQIVND come from the germline V gene (reference sequence). Trimming cost V 3 bases and J 7 bases; bases outside gene matches: 14. The length of the CDR3 is 16 residues. CDR3 sequence reads: CASSMGLAGPLGEQYF. For the CDR3, the DNA is TGTGCCAGTAGTATGGGTTTAGCGGGACCCCTCGGGGAGCAGTACTTC.

This rearrangement joins TRBV24-1 to TRBJ1-5, with D maybe TRBD1 (6 bases). Germline-derived CDR1 and CDR2 are KGHDR and SFDVKD. Deletions cut 5 bases from V and 5 bases from J, with 15 bases between. This CDR3 has 15 amino acids. CDR3 in amino acids: CATSVGGRGDQPQHF. CDR3 in DNA: TGTGCCACCAGTGTCGGGGGGCGCGGGGATCAGCCCCAGCATTTT.

The CDR3 DNA is TGTGCCACCAGTGATGCGGGAAACTACAATGAGCAGTTCTTC. Protein: CATSDAGNYNEQFF. The genes are TRBV24-1 and TRBJ2-1; possibly TRBD2 for D (6 bases). The CDR3 covers 14 residues. Germline CDR1 KGHDR, CDR2 SFDVKD. Trimming took off 3 bases at V and 3 bases at J, with 8 bases between the two ends.

V and J are TRBV29-1 and TRBJ2-1, with 8 nucleotides matching TRBD2. Germline V gives CDR1 SQVTM, CDR2 ANQGSEA. With 3 bases clipped from V and 3 bases from J, the junction kept 16 bases outside the gene matches. The length of the CDR3 is 18 residues. The CDR3 region is CSVDGADTGTRNYNEQFF. Written as DNA, the CDR3 is TGCAGCGTTGACGGGGCCGACACCGGGACTAGGAACTACAATGAGCAGTTCTTC.

This clone was found once. This chain connects TRBV19 to TRBJ1-1, with 10 nucleotides matching TRBD1. Germline CDR1 reads LNHDA; CDR2 reads SQIVND (reference sequence). The CDR3 contains 16 residues. V gave up 5 bases and J gave up 4 bases; unmatched junction bases: 10. The CDR3 sequence is CASSPMDRGVGTEAFF. CDR3 nucleotide sequence: TGTGCCAGTAGTCCGATGGACAGGGGGGTTGGCACTGAAGCTTTCTTT.

V gene TRBV6-5 combines with J gene TRBJ2-1; 7 bases are shared with TRBD1. The germline CDR1 and CDR2 sequences are MNHEY and SVGAGI. After removal of 6 bases from V and 1 base from J, the junction contained 6 bases not matched to a gene. CDR3 length: 15 residues. This chain's CDR3 is CASRAPTGSYNEQFF. Written as DNA, the CDR3 is TGTGCCAGCAGAGCCCCGACAGGGTCCTACAATGAGCAGTTCTTC.

This chain joins TRBV6-5 and TRBJ2-1, with 7 nucleotides matching TRBD1. The CDR3 runs 13 residues. Germline V gene data show CDR1 as MNHEY and CDR2 as SVGAGI. V trimming: 5 bases; J trimming: 5 bases; junction bases outside the gene matches: 3. CDR3 sequence: CASSTDRDNEQFF. DNA for the CDR3: TGTGCCAGCAGTACCGACAGGGACAATGAGCAGTTCTTC.

The chain combines TRBV6-2 or TRBV6-3 with TRBJ2-2, with 8 positions matching TRBD2. CDR1 and CDR2 from the germline V gene are MNHEY and SVGEGT. The CDR3 loop spans 16 amino acids. Trimming cost V 2 bases and J 6 bases; bases outside gene matches: 8. CDR3 DNA sequence: TGTGCCAGCAGTTACGTTCCGGGAGGGCCACCCGGGGAGCTGTTTTTT. Translation gives CASSYVPGGPPGELFF.

This clone was seen only a few times. This chain links TRBV3-1 (or the pseudogene TRBV3-2) with TRBJ1-3; no clear D. This CDR3 has 15 amino acids. Germline CDR1 and CDR2: LGHDT and YNNKEL (reference sequence). The V end was cut by 1 base, the J end by 0 bases, with 7 bases between. The CDR3: CASSQVGLSGNTIYF. The DNA for the CDR3 is TGTGCCAGCAGCCAAGTGGGCCTCTCTGGAAACACCATATATTTT.